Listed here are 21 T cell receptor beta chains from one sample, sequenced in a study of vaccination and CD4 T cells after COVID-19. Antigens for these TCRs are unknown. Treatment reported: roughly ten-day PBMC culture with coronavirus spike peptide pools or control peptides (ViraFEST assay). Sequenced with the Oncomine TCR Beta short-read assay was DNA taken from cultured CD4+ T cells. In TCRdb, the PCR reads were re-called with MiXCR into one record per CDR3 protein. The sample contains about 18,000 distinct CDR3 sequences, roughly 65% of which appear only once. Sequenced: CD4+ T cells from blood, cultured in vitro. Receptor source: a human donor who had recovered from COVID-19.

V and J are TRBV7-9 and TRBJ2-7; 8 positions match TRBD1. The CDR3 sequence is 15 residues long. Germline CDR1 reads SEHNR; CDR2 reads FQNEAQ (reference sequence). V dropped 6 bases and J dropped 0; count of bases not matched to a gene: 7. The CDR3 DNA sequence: TGTGCCAGCAGTTGGGACAGGACGAGCTCCTACGAGCAGTACTTC. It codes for CASSWDRTSSYEQYF.

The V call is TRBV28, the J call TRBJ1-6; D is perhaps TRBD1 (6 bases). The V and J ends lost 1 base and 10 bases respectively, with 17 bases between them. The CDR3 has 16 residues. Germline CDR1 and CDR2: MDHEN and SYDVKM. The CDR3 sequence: CASSLYRTGSGSPLHF. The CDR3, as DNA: TGTGCCAGCAGTTTATACCGCACAGGGTCAGGCTCACCCCTCCACTTT.

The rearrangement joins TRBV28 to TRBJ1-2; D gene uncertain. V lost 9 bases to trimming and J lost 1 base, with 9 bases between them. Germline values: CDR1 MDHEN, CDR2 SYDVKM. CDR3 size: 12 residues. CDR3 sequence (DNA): TGTGCCAGTCACAACAGTAACTATGGCTACACCTTC. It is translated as CASHNSNYGYTF.

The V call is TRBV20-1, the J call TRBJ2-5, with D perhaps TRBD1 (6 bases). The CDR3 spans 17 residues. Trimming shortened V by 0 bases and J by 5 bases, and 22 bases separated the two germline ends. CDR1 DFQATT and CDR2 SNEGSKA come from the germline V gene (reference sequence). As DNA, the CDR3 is TGCAGTGCTAGAGACTACGGCGGTTGGGGGCCGGGGGAGACCCAGTACTTC. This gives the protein CSARDYGGWGPGETQYF.

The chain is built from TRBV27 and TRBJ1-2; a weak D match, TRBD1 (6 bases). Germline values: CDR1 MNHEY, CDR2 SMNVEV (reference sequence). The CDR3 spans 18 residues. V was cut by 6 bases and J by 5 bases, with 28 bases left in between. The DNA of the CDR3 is TGTGCCAGCAGCCCAAGGTCGGGGGGCCGAAGACTTGAATATGGCTACACCTTC. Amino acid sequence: CASSPRSGGRRLEYGYTF.

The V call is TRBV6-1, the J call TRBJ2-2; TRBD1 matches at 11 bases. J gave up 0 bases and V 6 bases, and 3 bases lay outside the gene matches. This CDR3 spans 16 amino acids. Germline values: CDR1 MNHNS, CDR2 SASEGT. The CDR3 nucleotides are TGTGCCAGCAGCCGGGACAGGGGGTCGAACACCGGGGAGCTGTTTTTT. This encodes CASSRDRGSNTGELFF.

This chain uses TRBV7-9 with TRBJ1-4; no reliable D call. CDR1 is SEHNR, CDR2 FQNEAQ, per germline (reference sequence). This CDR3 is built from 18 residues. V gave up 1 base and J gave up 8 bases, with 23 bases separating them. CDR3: CASSLVPLGRKGEEKLFF. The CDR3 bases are TGTGCCAGCAGCTTAGTCCCCCTAGGCCGAAAAGGCGAGGAAAAACTGTTTTTT.

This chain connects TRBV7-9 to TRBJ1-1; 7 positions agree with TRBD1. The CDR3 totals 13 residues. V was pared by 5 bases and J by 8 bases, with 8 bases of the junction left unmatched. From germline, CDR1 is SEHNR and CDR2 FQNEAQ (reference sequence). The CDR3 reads CASSVDRVGEAFF. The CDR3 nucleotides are TGTGCCAGCAGCGTAGACAGGGTGGGCGAAGCTTTCTTT.

The CDR3 is CATSETGSTDTQYF. DNA for the CDR3: TGTGCCACCAGTGAGACAGGGAGCACAGATACGCAGTATTTT. The rearrangement uses TRBV24-1 and TRBJ2-3; TRBD1 aligns across 7 bases. Trimming cost V 4 bases and J 0 bases; bases outside gene matches: 0. The CDR3 sequence is 14 residues long. CDR1 and CDR2 (germline): KGHDR, SFDVKD.

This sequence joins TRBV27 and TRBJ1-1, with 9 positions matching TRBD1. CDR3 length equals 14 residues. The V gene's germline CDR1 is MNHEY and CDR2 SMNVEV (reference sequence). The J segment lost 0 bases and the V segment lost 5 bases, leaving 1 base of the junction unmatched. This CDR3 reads CASSRQGVNTEAFF. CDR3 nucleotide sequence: TGTGCCAGCAGTCGACAGGGGGTGAACACTGAAGCTTTCTTT.

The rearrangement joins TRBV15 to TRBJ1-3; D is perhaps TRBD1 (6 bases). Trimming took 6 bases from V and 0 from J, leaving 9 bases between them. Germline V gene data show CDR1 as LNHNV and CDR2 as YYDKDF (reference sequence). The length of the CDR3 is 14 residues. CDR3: CATRATGSGNTIYF. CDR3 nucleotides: TGTGCCACCAGAGCGACAGGCTCTGGAAACACCATATATTTT.

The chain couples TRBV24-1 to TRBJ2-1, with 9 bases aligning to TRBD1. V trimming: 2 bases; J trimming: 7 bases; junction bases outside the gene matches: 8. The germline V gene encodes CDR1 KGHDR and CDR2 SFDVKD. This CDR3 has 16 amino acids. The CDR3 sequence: CATSDSTGGMRNEQFF. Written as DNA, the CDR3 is TGTGCCACCAGTGATTCGACAGGGGGTATGCGGAATGAGCAGTTCTTC.

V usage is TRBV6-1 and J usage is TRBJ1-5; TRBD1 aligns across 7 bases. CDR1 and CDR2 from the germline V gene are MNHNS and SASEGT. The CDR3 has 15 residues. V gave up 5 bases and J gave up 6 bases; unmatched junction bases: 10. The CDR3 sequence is CASSRITGVGQPQHF. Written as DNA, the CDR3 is TGTGCCAGCAGTCGCATTACAGGGGTTGGTCAGCCCCAGCATTTT.

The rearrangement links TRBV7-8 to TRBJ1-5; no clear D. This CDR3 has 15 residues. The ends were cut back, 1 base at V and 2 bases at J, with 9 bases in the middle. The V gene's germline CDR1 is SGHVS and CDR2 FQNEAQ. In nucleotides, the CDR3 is TGTGCCAGCAGCTTAGAAGGGAGGGGCAATCAGCCCCAGCATTTT. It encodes CASSLEGRGNQPQHF.

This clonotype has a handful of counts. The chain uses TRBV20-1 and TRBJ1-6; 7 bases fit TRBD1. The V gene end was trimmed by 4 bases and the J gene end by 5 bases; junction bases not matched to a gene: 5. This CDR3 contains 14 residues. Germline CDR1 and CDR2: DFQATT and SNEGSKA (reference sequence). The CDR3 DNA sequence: TGCAGTGCTACCGCCGGGACAGATAATTCACCCCTCCACTTT. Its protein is CSATAGTDNSPLHF.

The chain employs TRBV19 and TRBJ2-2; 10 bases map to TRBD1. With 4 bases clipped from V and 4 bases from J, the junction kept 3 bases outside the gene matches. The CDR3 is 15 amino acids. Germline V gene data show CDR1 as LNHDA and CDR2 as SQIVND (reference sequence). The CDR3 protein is CASSRTGGGTGELFF. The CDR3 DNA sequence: TGTGCCAGTAGTAGGACAGGGGGTGGCACCGGGGAGCTGTTTTTT.

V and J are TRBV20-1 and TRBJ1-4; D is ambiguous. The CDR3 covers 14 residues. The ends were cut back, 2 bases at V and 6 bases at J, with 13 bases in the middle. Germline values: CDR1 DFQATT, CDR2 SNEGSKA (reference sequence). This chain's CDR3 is CSARNGPWDEKLFF. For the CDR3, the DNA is TGCAGTGCTAGAAATGGACCCTGGGATGAAAAACTGTTTTTT.

As DNA, the CDR3 is TGCGCCAGCAGCTTGGATCCGGGGAATCAGCCCCAGCATTTT. This encodes CASSLDPGNQPQHF. The gene calls are TRBV5-1 and TRBJ1-5, with D uncertain. The CDR3 length is 14 residues. The V and J ends lost 0 bases and 4 bases respectively, with 8 bases between them. Germline loops: CDR1 SGHRS, CDR2 YFSETQ.

The CDR3 is CASTGWDRGKGYYGYTF. CDR3 coding DNA: TGTGCCAGTACAGGGTGGGACAGGGGAAAAGGGTACTATGGCTACACCTTC. The chain recombines TRBV19 with TRBJ1-2; TRBD1 matches at 10 bases. This CDR3 is built from 17 residues. V shed 7 bases, J shed 3 bases, and the junction held 14 bases outside the gene matches. The germline V gene has CDR1 LNHDA and CDR2 SQIVND (reference sequence).

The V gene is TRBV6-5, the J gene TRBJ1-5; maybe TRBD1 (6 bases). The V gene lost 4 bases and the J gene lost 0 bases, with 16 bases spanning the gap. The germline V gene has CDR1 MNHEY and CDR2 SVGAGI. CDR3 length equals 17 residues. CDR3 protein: CASSSGALGYSNQPQHF. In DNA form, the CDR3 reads TGTGCCAGCAGTTCAGGGGCGTTGGGCTATAGCAATCAGCCCCAGCATTTT.

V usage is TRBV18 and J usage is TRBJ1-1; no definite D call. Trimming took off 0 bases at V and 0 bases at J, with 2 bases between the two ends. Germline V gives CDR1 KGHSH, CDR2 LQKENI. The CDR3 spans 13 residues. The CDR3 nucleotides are TGTGCCAGCTCACCACCAATGAACACTGAAGCTTTCTTT. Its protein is CASSPPMNTEAFF.